The present T cell receptor beta chain was sequenced within a study of T cells after yellow fever vaccination. Study-level background: SMART-Seq v4 Ultra Low Input prepared the low-cell-number fractions.

The V segment lost 6 bases and the J segment 2 bases; nucleotides outside the gene matches: 10. The CDR3 totals 17 residues. Of note for this clonotype: No antigen is known for it.

5'RACE template switching produced TCR cDNA carrying a universal primer site and UMIs. Each CDR3 protein gets one entry after TCRdb re-called the 5' RACE reads with MiXCR. The sample has over 200,000 distinct CDR3 sequences, approximately 6.3% seen once; the top ten hold around 1.1%. Study conclusions and caveats: A large majority of primary-vaccination clones showed up again after the booster (just under 97% CD4, 75% to 90% CD8).

The source of this sequence is a man aged 25-45 years who received the YFV17D yellow fever vaccine. The sample here was CD4+ T cells sorted from PBMCs, taken on the day of the yellow fever booster vaccination. The chain couples TRBV12-3 or TRBV12-4 to TRBJ2-3; 11 nucleotides line up with TRBD2. CDR3 in DNA: TGTGCCAGCAGCCTCTCTAGCGGGAGGACCGCCACAGATACGCAGTATTTT. Residues: CASSLSSGRTATDTQYF.